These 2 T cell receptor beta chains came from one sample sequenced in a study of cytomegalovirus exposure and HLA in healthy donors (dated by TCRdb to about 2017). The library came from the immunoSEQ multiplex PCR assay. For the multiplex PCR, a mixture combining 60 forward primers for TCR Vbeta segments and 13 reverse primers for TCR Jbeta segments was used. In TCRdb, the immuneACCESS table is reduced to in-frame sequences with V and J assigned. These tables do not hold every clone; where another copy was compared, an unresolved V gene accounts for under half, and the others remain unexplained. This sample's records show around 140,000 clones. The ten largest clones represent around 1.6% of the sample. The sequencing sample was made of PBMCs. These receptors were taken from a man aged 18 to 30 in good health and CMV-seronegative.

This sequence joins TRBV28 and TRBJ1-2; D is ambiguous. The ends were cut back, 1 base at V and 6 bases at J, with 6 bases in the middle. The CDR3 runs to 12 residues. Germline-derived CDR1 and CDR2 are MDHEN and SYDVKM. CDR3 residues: CASSLLEHGYTF. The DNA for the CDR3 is TGTGCCAGCAGTTTATTGGAGCATGGCTACACCTTC.

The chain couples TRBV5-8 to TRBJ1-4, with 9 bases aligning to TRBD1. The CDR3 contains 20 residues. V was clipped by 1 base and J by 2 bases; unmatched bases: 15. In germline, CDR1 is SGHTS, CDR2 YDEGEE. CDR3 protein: CASSLNFGTGRLGTNEKLFF. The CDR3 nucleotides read TGTGCCAGCAGCTTGAACTTTGGGACAGGGAGATTGGGCACTAATGAAAAACTGTTTTTT.